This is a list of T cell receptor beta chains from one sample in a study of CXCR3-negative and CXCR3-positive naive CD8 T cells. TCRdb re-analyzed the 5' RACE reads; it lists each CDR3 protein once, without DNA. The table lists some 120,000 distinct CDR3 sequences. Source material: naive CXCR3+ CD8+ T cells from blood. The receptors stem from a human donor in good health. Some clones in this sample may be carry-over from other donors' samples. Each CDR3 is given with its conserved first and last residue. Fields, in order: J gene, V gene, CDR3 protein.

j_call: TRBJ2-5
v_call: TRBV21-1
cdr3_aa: CASSKALCGQLYQETQYF

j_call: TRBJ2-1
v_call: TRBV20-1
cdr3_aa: CSARDLAGGPEGYNEQFF

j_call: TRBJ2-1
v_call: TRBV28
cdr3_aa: CASCGTGGCLMQFF

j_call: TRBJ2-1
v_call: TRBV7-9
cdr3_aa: CASSLGGGGNEQFF

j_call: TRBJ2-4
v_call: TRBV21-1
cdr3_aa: CASSKRWDSRRNIQYF

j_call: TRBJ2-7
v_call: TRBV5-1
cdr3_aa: CASSLAKDYEQYF

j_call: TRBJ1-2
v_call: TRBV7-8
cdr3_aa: CASSLGPSYGYTF

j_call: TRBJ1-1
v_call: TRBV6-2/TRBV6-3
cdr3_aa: CASTPGTTSTEAFF

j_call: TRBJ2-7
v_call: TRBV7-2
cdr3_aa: CASSWEQCAKNEQYF

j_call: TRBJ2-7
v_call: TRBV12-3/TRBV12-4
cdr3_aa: CASSLGTGVYEQYF

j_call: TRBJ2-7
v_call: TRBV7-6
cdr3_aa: CASSLFIGNRYEQYF

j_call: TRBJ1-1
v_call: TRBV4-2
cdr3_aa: CASSPRQKNTEAFF

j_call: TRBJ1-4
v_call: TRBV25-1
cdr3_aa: CATRDRGNEKLFF

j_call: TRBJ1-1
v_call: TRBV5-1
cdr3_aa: CTSSLEANTEAFF